The 17 T cell receptor beta chains below come from one sample, sequenced in a study of T cell changes during pregnancy in multiple sclerosis. Assay used: immunoSEQ multiplex PCR; TCRdb lists only in-frame clones, some missing. Of about 93,000 clones in the sample, approximately 92% are singletons; the top ten hold just over 2%. Sequenced here: peripheral blood, sampled after pregnancy. All receptors come from a female donor with multiple sclerosis, enrolled in a pregnancy study.

The rearrangement uses TRBV2 and TRBJ2-3; tentative D call: TRBD2 (5 bases). V was shortened by 8 bases and J by 0 bases, with 12 bases between the two germline ends. Per the germline V gene, CDR1 is SNHLY and CDR2 is FYNNEI. The CDR3 contains 14 residues. The CDR3 spells CASSWRASTDTQYF. The CDR3 DNA reads TGTGCCAGCTCTTGGCGGGCTAGCACAGATACGCAGTATTTT.

This chain links TRBV30 with TRBJ2-6; TRBD1 might be the D (6 bases). CDR1 and CDR2 from the germline V gene are GTSNPN and SVGIG (reference sequence). Trimming left V 4 bases short and J 0 bases short, with 13 bases between. The CDR3 is made up of 16 amino acids. The CDR3 sequence: CAWTGAPVSGANVLTF. In DNA form, the CDR3 reads TGTGCCTGGACAGGGGCGCCAGTCTCTGGGGCCAACGTCCTGACTTTC.

The V call is TRBV6-1, the J call TRBJ2-2; 7 nucleotides match TRBD1. This CDR3 has 16 amino acids. Germline V gives CDR1 MNHNS, CDR2 SASEGT. The ends lost 4 bases at V and 1 base at J; junction bases unmatched: 6. The CDR3, as DNA: TGTGCCAGCAGTGCAACAGGGGACCGGAACACCGGGGAGCTGTTTTTT. This encodes CASSATGDRNTGELFF.

V and J are TRBV12-5 and TRBJ1-5, with 10 bases that match TRBD1. CDR1 LGHNT and CDR2 FRNRAP come from the germline V gene. CDR3 length equals 20 residues. V was pared by 0 bases and J by 0 bases, with 11 bases of the junction left unmatched. The CDR3 DNA follows: TGTGCTAGTGGTTTGGTAGTATGGGACAGGGGTTTCTATAGCAATCAGCCCCAGCATTTT. This encodes CASGLVVWDRGFYSNQPQHF.

This clone was seen a single time. The chain links TRBV6-6 to TRBJ1-2; 8 bases are shared with TRBD1. The germline V gene has CDR1 MNHNY and CDR2 SVGAGI (reference sequence). Trimming removed 7 bases from V and 4 bases from J; junction bases left unmatched: 2. There are 12 residues in the CDR3. CDR3 nucleotides: TGTGCCAGCATCGGGACAGGCTATGGCTACACCTTC. Amino acid sequence: CASIGTGYGYTF.

The V gene is TRBV7-3, the J gene TRBJ2-5; tentative D call: TRBD2 (6 bases). Trimming shortened V by 7 bases and J by 5 bases, and 14 bases separated the two germline ends. This CDR3 region has 13 residues. Germline assignment: CDR1 SGHTA and CDR2 FQGTGA. In DNA form, the CDR3 reads TGTGCCAGCATCGCCGGGACTGGGGAGACCCAGTACTTC. Translated, it gives CASIAGTGETQYF.

CDR3: CASSLVQGPYSNQPQHF. The DNA of the CDR3 is TGTGCCAGCAGCCTCGTACAGGGCCCGTATAGCAATCAGCCCCAGCATTTT. The chain links TRBV7-4 to TRBJ1-5; D perhaps matches TRBD1 (6 bases). CDR3 length equals 17 residues. Trimming removed 5 bases from V and 0 bases from J, with 17 bases in between. Germline-derived CDR1 and CDR2 are SGHVT and SQSDAQ.

Comments on this clone: A junction end diverges from the germline sequence, so it may reflect a read error. The V gene is TRBV7-6, the J gene TRBJ2-7; 8 nucleotides match TRBD1. This CDR3 contains 14 residues. Germline values: CDR1 SGHVS, CDR2 FNYEAQ. The CDR3: CASSPGQGSDEQYF. The CDR3 nucleotides are TGTGCCAGCAGCCCCGGACAGGGCTCCGACGAGCAGTACTTC.

The rearrangement links TRBV21-1 to TRBJ2-4; the table calls TRBD1, which could not be checked here. TRBV21-1 is a listed pseudogene. The CDR3 contains 14 residues. CDR3 residues: CASSKADRLNIQYF. As DNA, the CDR3 is TGTGCCAGCAGCAAAGCGGACAGGCTAAACATTCAGTACTTC.

This chain uses TRBV13 with TRBJ1-2; TRBD1 agrees at 7 bases. Per the germline V gene, CDR1 is PRHDT and CDR2 is FYEKMQ (reference sequence). Germline trimming cut 5 bases from V and 6 bases from J; bases unmatched to any gene: 9. The CDR3 runs 14 residues. In DNA form, the CDR3 reads TGTGCCAGCAGCCTTCACAGGGGACCGGATGGCTACACCTTC. Translation gives CASSLHRGPDGYTF.

The DNA for the CDR3 is TGTGCCAGCAGACCTCGCCGGGACACCCTCGAGCAGTACTTC. Translated: CASRPRRDTLEQYF. The chain links TRBV6-5 to TRBJ2-7; tentative D call: TRBD1 (6 bases). CDR3 length: 14 residues. Deletions cut 6 bases from V and 6 bases from J, with 18 bases between. Germline V lookup: CDR1 MNHEY, CDR2 SVGAGI.

The rearrangement uses TRBV5-1 and TRBJ1-2, with D maybe TRBD1 (5 bases). Looked up from germline, CDR1 is SGHRS and CDR2 is YFSETQ. V was cut by 2 bases and J by 5 bases, with 13 bases left in between. The CDR3 is 14 residues long. The CDR3 DNA reads TGCGCCAGCAGCTTTGACAGTCCGGATTATGGCTACACCTTC. Amino acid sequence: CASSFDSPDYGYTF.

Worth noting for this clone: This same CDR3 is encoded by further DNA sequences in the sample. The genes are TRBV5-1 and TRBJ2-5; TRBD2 is a possible D gene (6 bases). The CDR3 extends over 13 amino acids. Trimming pared 0 bases from V and 5 bases from J, leaving 8 bases between. Per the germline V gene, CDR1 is SGHRS and CDR2 is YFSETQ. The CDR3 here is CASSLAGGETQYF. CDR3 coding DNA: TGCGCCAGCAGCTTGGCCGGAGGGGAGACCCAGTACTTC.

V and J are TRBV7-9 and TRBJ1-1, with D unresolved. Germline loops: CDR1 SEHNR, CDR2 FQNEAQ (reference sequence). V was clipped by 5 bases and J by 6 bases, with 16 bases between them. This CDR3 spans 14 amino acids. CDR3 coding DNA: TGTGCCAGCAGCCCGCCGGGGAGGAAACCTGAAGCTTTCTTT. Protein sequence: CASSPPGRKPEAFF. The full variable domain, completed using reference TRBV7-9 and TRBJ1-1, is DTGVSQNPRHKITKRGQNVTFRCDPISEHNRLYWYRQTLGQGPEFLTYFQNEAQLEKSRLLSDRFSAERPKGSFSTLEIQRTEQGDSAMYLCASSPPGRKPEAFFGQGTRLTVV.

The rearrangement uses TRBV5-8 and TRBJ2-3; 7 bases agree with TRBD2. Germline CDR1 reads SGHTS; CDR2 reads YDEGEE. V shed 0 bases and J 2 bases; nucleotides not matched to a gene: 15. This CDR3 comprises 19 residues. In DNA, the CDR3 is TGTGCCAGCAGCTTGGTTTTGGGGATGGCTAGCGGACCCACAGATACGCAGTATTTT. It is translated as CASSLVLGMASGPTDTQYF.

CDR3: CASSDTQGEAFF. In DNA form, the CDR3 reads TGCGCCAGCAGTGATACACAGGGAGAAGCTTTCTTT. The chain recombines TRBV10-2 with TRBJ1-1; possibly TRBD1 for D (6 bases). Deletions cut 3 bases from V and 8 bases from J, with 10 bases between. The CDR3 totals 12 residues. The germline V gene has CDR1 WSHSY and CDR2 SAAADI.

The rearrangement uses TRBV2 and TRBJ1-6; weak D call: TRBD1 (5 bases). CDR3 length: 15 amino acids. Germline CDR1 and CDR2: SNHLY and FYNNEI. Trimming took off 6 bases at V and 0 bases at J, with 9 bases between the two ends. For the CDR3, the DNA is TGTGCCAGCAGGGGGGGGGTCTCCTATAATTCACCCCTCCACTTT. It translates to CASRGGVSYNSPLHF. Full variable domain (remainder filled in from reference TRBV2 and TRBJ1-6): EPEVTQTPSHQVTQMGQEVILRCVPISNHLYFYWYRQILGQKVEFLVSFYNNEISEKSEIFDDQFSVERPDGSNFTLKIRSTKLEDSAMYFCASRGGVSYNSPLHFGNGTRLTVT.